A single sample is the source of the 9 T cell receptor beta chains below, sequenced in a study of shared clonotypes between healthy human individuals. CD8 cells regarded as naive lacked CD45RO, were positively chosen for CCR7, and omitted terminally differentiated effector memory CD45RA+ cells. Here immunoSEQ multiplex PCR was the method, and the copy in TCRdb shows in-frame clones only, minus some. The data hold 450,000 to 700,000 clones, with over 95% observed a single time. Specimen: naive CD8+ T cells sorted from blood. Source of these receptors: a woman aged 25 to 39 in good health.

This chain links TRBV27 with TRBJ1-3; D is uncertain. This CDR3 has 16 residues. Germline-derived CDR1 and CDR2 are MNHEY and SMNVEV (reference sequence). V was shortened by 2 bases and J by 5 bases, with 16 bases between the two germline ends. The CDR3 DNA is TGTGCCAGCAGTTTAGATTTAGTCTGGCAGCGAAACACCATATATTTT. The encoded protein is CASSLDLVWQRNTIYF.

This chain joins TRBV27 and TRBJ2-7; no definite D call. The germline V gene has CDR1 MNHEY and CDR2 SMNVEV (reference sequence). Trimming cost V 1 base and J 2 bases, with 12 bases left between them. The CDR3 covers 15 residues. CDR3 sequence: CASSLFYGPAYEQYF. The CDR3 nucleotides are TGTGCCAGCAGTTTATTTTACGGCCCGGCCTACGAGCAGTACTTC.

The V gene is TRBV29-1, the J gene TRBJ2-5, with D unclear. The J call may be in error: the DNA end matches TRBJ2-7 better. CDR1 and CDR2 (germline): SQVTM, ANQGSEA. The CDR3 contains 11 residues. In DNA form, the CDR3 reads TGCAGCGTTGTATTTGGCTACGAGCAGTACTTC. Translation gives CSVVFGYEQYF.

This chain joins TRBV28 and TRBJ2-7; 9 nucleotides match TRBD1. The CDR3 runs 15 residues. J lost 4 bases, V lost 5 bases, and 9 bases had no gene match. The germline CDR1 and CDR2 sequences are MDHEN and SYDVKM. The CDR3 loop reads CASSLPRTGVYEQYF. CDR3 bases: TGTGCCAGCAGTCTACCGAGGACAGGGGTGTACGAGCAGTACTTC. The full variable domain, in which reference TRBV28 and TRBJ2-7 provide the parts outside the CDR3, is DVKVTQSSRYLVKRTGEKVFLECVQDMDHENMFWYRQDPGLGLRLIYFSYDVKMKEKGDIPEGYSVSREKKERFSLILESASTNQTSMYLCASSLPRTGVYEQYFGPGTRLTVT.

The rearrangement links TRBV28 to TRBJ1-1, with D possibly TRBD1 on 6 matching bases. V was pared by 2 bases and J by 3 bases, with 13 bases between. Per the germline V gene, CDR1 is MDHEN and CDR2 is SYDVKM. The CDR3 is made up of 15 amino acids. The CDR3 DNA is TGTGCCAGCAGTTTAATCTGGGGGCGGCACACTGAAGCTTTCTTT. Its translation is CASSLIWGRHTEAFF.

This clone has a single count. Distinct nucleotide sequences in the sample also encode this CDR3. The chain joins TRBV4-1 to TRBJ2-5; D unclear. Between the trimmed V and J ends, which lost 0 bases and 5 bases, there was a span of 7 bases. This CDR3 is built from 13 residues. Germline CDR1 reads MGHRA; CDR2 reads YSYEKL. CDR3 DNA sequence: TGCGCCAGCAGCCAAGATGTCGAGGAGACCCAGTACTTC. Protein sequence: CASSQDVEETQYF.

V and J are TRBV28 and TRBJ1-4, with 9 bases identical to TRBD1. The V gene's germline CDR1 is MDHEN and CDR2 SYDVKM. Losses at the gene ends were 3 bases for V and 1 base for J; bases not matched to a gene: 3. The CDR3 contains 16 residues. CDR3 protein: CASSLNRGLTNEKLFF. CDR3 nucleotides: TGTGCCAGCAGTTTGAACAGGGGGCTAACTAATGAAAAACTGTTTTTT.

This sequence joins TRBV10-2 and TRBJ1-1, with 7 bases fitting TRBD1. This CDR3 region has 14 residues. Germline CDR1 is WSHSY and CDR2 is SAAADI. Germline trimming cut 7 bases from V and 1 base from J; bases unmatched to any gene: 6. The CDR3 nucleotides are TGCGCCAGCATAGCAGGGGGTGGGAACACTGAAGCTTTCTTT. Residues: CASIAGGGNTEAFF.

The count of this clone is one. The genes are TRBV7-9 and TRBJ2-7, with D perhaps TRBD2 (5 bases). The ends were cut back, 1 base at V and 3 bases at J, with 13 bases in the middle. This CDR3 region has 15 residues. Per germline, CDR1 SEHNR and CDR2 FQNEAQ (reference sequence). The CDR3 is CASSLGTPGYYEQYF. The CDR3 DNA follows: TGTGCCAGCAGCTTAGGGACTCCCGGGTACTACGAGCAGTACTTC.